These 5 T cell receptor beta chains were sequenced from one sample in a study of radiotherapy plus CTLA-4 blockade in lung cancer. The table came from immunoSEQ multiplex PCR; TCRdb's copy has only in-frame clones and leaves some out. The top ten clones hold roughly 50% of a sample with 13,000 to 15,000 clones, 72% of them seen once. The starting material was peripheral blood, obtained from a patient treated with radiotherapy plus ipilimumab. The receptors derive from a human donor with non-small cell lung cancer whose response to radiotherapy plus ipilimumab could not be evaluated.

This clone was picked up a small number of times. The genes are TRBV19 and TRBJ1-3; D unclear. The V gene lost 3 bases and the J gene lost 0 bases, with 12 bases spanning the gap. CDR1 LNHDA and CDR2 SQIVND come from the germline V gene (reference sequence). This CDR3 spans 16 amino acids. CDR3 nucleotide sequence: TGTGCCAGTAGTATGAGTGGGAGACTCTCTGGAAACACCATATATTTT. It is translated as CASSMSGRLSGNTIYF.

The chain links TRBV5-4 to TRBJ2-2; TRBD1 matches at 8 bases. After removal of 1 base from V and 2 bases from J, the junction contained 10 bases not matched to a gene. Germline V gene data show CDR1 as SGHNT and CDR2 as YYREEE (reference sequence). The CDR3 totals 18 residues. CDR3 residues: CASSLRTGRRSNTGELFF. Written as DNA, the CDR3 is TGTGCCAGCAGCTTGAGGACAGGGCGGCGGTCTAACACCGGGGAGCTGTTTTTT.

This chain joins TRBV7-2 and TRBJ2-7; 8 positions agree with TRBD2. Germline values: CDR1 SGHTA, CDR2 FQGNSA. V was clipped by 5 bases and J by 3 bases; unmatched bases: 9. The CDR3 is made up of 15 amino acids. In DNA form, the CDR3 reads TGTGCCAGCAGCGCCCGGGGGGGCCGCGTCTACGAGCAGTACTTC. Its protein is CASSARGGRVYEQYF.

The chain has TRBV5-1 and TRBJ2-2, with D possibly being TRBD2 (5 bases). V lost 4 bases to trimming and J lost 6 bases, with 16 bases between them. This CDR3 contains 15 residues. The germline gives CDR1 SGHRS, CDR2 YFSETQ. This CDR3 is CASSSEAGGSGELFF. In nucleotides, the CDR3 is TGCGCCAGCAGCAGCGAAGCCGGAGGATCCGGGGAGCTGTTTTTT. The entire variable domain, with the rest obtained from reference TRBV5-1 and TRBJ2-2, is as follows: KAGVTQTPRYLIKTRGQQVTLSCSPISGHRSVSWYQQTPGQGLQFLFEYFSETQRNKGNFPGRFSGRQFSNSRSEMNVSTLELGDSALYLCASSSEAGGSGELFFGEGSRLTVL.

Only a few counts were recorded for this clone. J is TRBJ1-5 and V is TRBV19; the match to TRBD1 covers 7 bases. CDR1 and CDR2 (germline): LNHDA, SQIVND (reference sequence). V lost 7 bases, J lost 6 bases, and 6 bases stayed unmatched. This CDR3 has 13 amino acids. The CDR3 DNA is TGTGCCAGTAATGAGGGGGCAGGTCAGCCCCAGCATTTT. It is translated as CASNEGAGQPQHF.